This passage covers 21 T cell receptor beta chains from one sample sequenced in a study of human T cells and chemical hapten exposure. Time point in this sample: pre-sensitization, week 0. Treatment described: therapeutic diphenylcyclopropenone sensitization with weekly scalp DPC. One entry per CDR3 protein results from TCRdb running MiXCR on the RACE reads. Of some 90,000 distinct CDR3 sequences in the sample, 8.5% were seen once. The source material was whole blood, sampled in connection with sensitization to the hapten diphenylcyclopropenone (DPC). Receptors originate from a man aged 35-49 years with alopecia areata. Some clones in this sample may be carry-over from other donors' samples.

The CDR3 sequence is CSARDPGLSTDTQYF. The CDR3 DNA is TGCAGTGCTAGAGACCCCGGACTTAGCACAGATACGCAGTATTTT. The chain recombines TRBV20-1 with TRBJ2-3; tentative D call: TRBD2 (5 bases). The V gene lost 0 bases and the J gene lost 0 bases, with 10 bases spanning the gap. The CDR3 consists of 15 residues. Germline V gene data show CDR1 as DFQATT and CDR2 as SNEGSKA (reference sequence).

There are a few counts of this clonotype. The genes are TRBV6-2 or TRBV6-3 and TRBJ1-1, with a weak D call TRBD1 (6 bases). Germline V gives CDR1 MNHEY, CDR2 SVGEGT. Trimming cost V 9 bases and J 1 base, with 21 bases left between them. CDR3 length: 16 amino acids. The CDR3 region is CASTTGGARRNTEAFF. DNA for the CDR3: TGTGCCAGTACCACTGGGGGGGCTCGAAGGAACACTGAAGCTTTCTTT.

This clonotype was seen only a few times. The chain joins TRBV6-4 to TRBJ2-1; tentatively, D is TRBD2 (5 bases). The CDR3 length is 14 residues. Looked up from germline, CDR1 is MRHNA and CDR2 is SNTAGT. The germline V and J ends were trimmed by 9 bases and 6 bases, with 18 bases remaining between them. For the CDR3, the DNA is TGTGCCAGTCAAGCTCTAGCATCGGGCAATGAGCAGTTCTTC. Amino acids: CASQALASGNEQFF.

This clonotype was seen ten or more times. The chain carries TRBV5-6 and TRBJ1-2, with 9 bases lining up with TRBD1. CDR3 length equals 18 residues. The ends lost 3 bases at V and 2 bases at J; junction bases unmatched: 14. Germline values: CDR1 SGHDT, CDR2 YYEEEE. CDR3 amino acids: CASSSPRQGVLKNYGYTF. CDR3 in DNA: TGTGCCAGCAGCTCCCCCCGACAGGGGGTCTTGAAGAACTATGGCTACACCTTC.

In the case of this clonotype: This clone may be a read error of a much larger clone one base away. Lacking the conserved final phenylalanine or tryptophan, this CDR3 likely reflects a read error. V usage is TRBV20-1 and J usage is TRBJ2-7; TRBD1 agrees at 12 bases. V gave up 3 bases and J gave up 4 bases; unmatched junction bases: 4. Germline CDR1 is DFQATT and CDR2 is SNEGSKA (reference sequence). The CDR3 runs to 14 residues. The CDR3 DNA reads as TGCAGTGCTAGTGGGGGACAGGGGGCTTACGAGCAGTACTCC. Protein: CSASGGQGAYEQYS.

This clonotype showed up many times. V is TRBV7-2 and J is TRBJ2-3, with TRBD2 identical over 8 bases. The CDR3 extends over 15 amino acids. J gave up 3 bases and V 2 bases, and 4 bases lay outside the gene matches. Germline V lookup: CDR1 SGHTA, CDR2 FQGNSA. CDR3 loop: CASSLSGSITDTQYF. The DNA of the CDR3 is TGTGCCAGCAGCTTAAGCGGGAGCATTACAGATACGCAGTATTTT.

This clonotype was observed a few times. V usage is TRBV5-1 and J usage is TRBJ2-7, with 14 bases fitting TRBD2. The V gene end was trimmed by 4 bases and the J gene end by 6 bases; junction bases not matched to a gene: 6. The germline V gene has CDR1 SGHRS and CDR2 YFSETQ. CDR3 size: 15 residues. The CDR3 protein is CASSPGLAGVGEQYV. CDR3 DNA: TGCGCCAGCAGCCCGGGACTAGCGGGAGTGGGCGAGCAGTACGTC.

In this sample, this clonotype turned up many times. The chain couples TRBV28 to TRBJ2-1; 7 bases agree with TRBD2. There are 16 residues in the CDR3. Unmatched junction bases numbered 21, after V lost 6 bases and J lost 13 bases. Germline CDR1 MDHEN, CDR2 SYDVKM. The CDR3 DNA reads as TGTGCCAGCAGCCCCGCCAGGGCTAGCGGCACTACGAAACAGTTCTTC. Residues: CASSPARASGTTKQFF.

This clonotype was seen ten or more times. The V gene is TRBV28, the J gene TRBJ2-1; D ambiguous. The CDR3 length is 11 residues. Germline loops: CDR1 MDHEN, CDR2 SYDVKM. Between the trimmed V and J ends, which lost 1 base and 8 bases, there was a span of 3 bases. The CDR3 loop reads CASSLYDEQFF. The CDR3 coding sequence is TGTGCCAGCAGTTTATACGATGAGCAGTTCTTC. Full variable domain (missing parts from reference TRBV28 and TRBJ2-1): DVKVTQSSRYLVKRTGEKVFLECVQDMDHENMFWYRQDPGLGLRLIYFSYDVKMKEKGDIPEGYSVSREKKERFSLILESASTNQTSMYLCASSLYDEQFFGPGTRLTVL.

This clonotype was counted many times. This sequence joins TRBV24-1 and TRBJ1-1, with 7 bases aligning to TRBD1. J was trimmed by 4 bases and V by 6 bases; bases with no gene match: 10. The CDR3 is 15 amino acids. CDR1 is KGHDR and CDR2 is SFDVKD in the germline V gene. For the CDR3, the DNA is TGTGCCACCAGTTCCCCAAACAGGGGTACCACTGAAGCTTTCTTT. Its translation: CATSSPNRGTTEAFF.

The chain recombines TRBV7-9 with TRBJ1-3; 7 bases line up with TRBD1. The germline V gene encodes CDR1 SEHNR and CDR2 FQNEAQ (reference sequence). This CDR3 is built from 14 residues. V shed 6 bases, J shed 4 bases, and the junction held 6 bases outside the gene matches. CDR3 nucleotide sequence: TGTGCCAGCAGGGAGGGGGCAGGAGGAAACACCATATATTTT. This sequence encodes CASREGAGGNTIYF.

This clonotype was observed a few times. This chain links TRBV28 with TRBJ2-3; 14 positions match TRBD2. Germline V lookup: CDR1 MDHEN, CDR2 SYDVKM. The CDR3 is 17 residues long. V lost 6 bases, J lost 5 bases, and 10 bases stayed unmatched. DNA of the CDR3: TGTGCCAGCAGCTCAGGGACTAGCGGGAGAGCCGGAGATACGCAGTATTTT. Encoded protein: CASSSGTSGRAGDTQYF.

This clonotype was seen ten or more times. The V and J genes are TRBV6-2 or TRBV6-3 and TRBJ2-3; 7 positions match TRBD2. The V and J ends lost 5 bases and 6 bases, in that order; junction bases with no gene match: 5. The germline gives CDR1 MNHEY, CDR2 SVGEGT. This CDR3 is 13 amino acids long. The CDR3 sequence: CASSRTSKDTQYF. DNA for the CDR3: TGTGCCAGCAGTCGGACTAGTAAGGATACGCAGTATTTT.

This clonotype has only a few counts. The chain couples TRBV29-1 to TRBJ2-1; 7 bases line up with TRBD2. There are 15 residues in the CDR3. After removal of 7 bases from V and 4 bases from J, the junction contained 13 bases not matched to a gene. Germline CDR1 reads SQVTM; CDR2 reads ANQGSEA. CDR3 nucleotide sequence: TGCAGCGCCATCGACTCTTGGGGGGGATACAATGAGCAGTTCTTC. Its translation: CSAIDSWGGYNEQFF.

This clonotype was observed at least ten times. This chain connects TRBV29-1 to TRBJ2-2, with D possibly being TRBD2 (6 bases). The germline CDR1 and CDR2 sequences are SQVTM and ANQGSEA. This CDR3 comprises 13 residues. The V gene lost 8 bases and the J gene lost 2 bases, with 12 bases spanning the gap. CDR3 coding DNA: TGCAGCTCCGCCGGGACTAACACCGGGGAGCTGTTTTTT. Its protein is CSSAGTNTGELFF.

This clonotype was seen only a few times. This chain uses TRBV3-1 with TRBJ2-3; 7 nucleotides agree with TRBD2. The germline CDR1 and CDR2 sequences are LGHDT and YNNKEL (reference sequence). The trim removed 4 bases at V and 8 bases at J, leaving 6 bases unmatched. The CDR3 totals 13 residues. The CDR3 DNA follows: TGTGCCAGCAGCCCGAGGACGGGGGGTACGCAGTATTTT. The encoded protein is CASSPRTGGTQYF.

The chain employs TRBV5-4 and TRBJ2-3; the D is unclear. The CDR3 has 17 amino acids. V lost 7 bases and J lost 2, with 23 bases in between. Germline-derived CDR1 and CDR2 are SGHNT and YYREEE (reference sequence). The CDR3 loop reads CASSRDSPDLFTDTQYF. The CDR3 nucleotides read TGTGCCAGCTCAAGGGATAGCCCCGACCTCTTCACAGATACGCAGTATTTT. Drawing the rest from reference TRBV5-4 and TRBJ2-3, the complete variable domain is ETGVTQSPTHLIKTRGQQVTLRCSSQSGHNTVSWYQQALGQGPQFIFQYYREEENGRGNFPPRFSGLQFPNYSSELNVNALELDDSALYLCASSRDSPDLFTDTQYFGPGTRLTVL.

This clonotype was detected many times. This sequence joins TRBV29-1 and TRBJ2-2; D is perhaps TRBD2 (6 bases). The CDR3 is 15 residues long. Between the trimmed V and J ends, which lost 1 base and 4 bases, there was a span of 13 bases. Germline V lookup: CDR1 SQVTM, CDR2 ANQGSEA. The CDR3 DNA follows: TGCAGCGTTGAAGTCGGCGGGACGGGCACCGGGGAGCTGTTTTTT. Protein sequence: CSVEVGGTGTGELFF.

This clonotype was seen many times. V and J are TRBV19 and TRBJ1-2, with D possibly TRBD1 on 5 matching bases. Germline assignment: CDR1 LNHDA and CDR2 SQIVND (reference sequence). Trimming removed 2 bases from V and 4 bases from J, with 8 bases in between. This CDR3 spans 13 amino acids. CDR3 nucleotides: TGTGCCAGTAGTATACAGGGCCCCTATGGCTACACCTTC. Translated: CASSIQGPYGYTF.

Details on this clonotype: A much larger clone lies a single base off, so this may be a read error. The gene calls are TRBV20-1 and TRBJ2-3; no clear D. The germline CDR1 and CDR2 sequences are DFQATT and SNEGSKA (reference sequence). V shed 3 bases and J shed 2 bases, with 9 bases lying between them. The CDR3 is made up of 13 amino acids. The CDR3 region is CSASERVTDTQYF. The DNA for the CDR3 is TGCAGTGCTAGTGAAAGGGTCACAGATACGCAGTATTTT.

This clonotype was detected ten times or more. This chain connects TRBV2 to TRBJ2-3; the D gene is possibly TRBD1 (7 bases). Germline CDR1 and CDR2: SNHLY and FYNNEI. There are 15 residues in the CDR3. Between the trimmed V and J ends, which lost 3 bases and 4 bases, there was a span of 14 bases. The CDR3: CASSEGVRGADTQYF. Written as DNA, the CDR3 is TGTGCCAGCAGTGAGGGGGTCAGGGGGGCAGATACGCAGTATTTT.